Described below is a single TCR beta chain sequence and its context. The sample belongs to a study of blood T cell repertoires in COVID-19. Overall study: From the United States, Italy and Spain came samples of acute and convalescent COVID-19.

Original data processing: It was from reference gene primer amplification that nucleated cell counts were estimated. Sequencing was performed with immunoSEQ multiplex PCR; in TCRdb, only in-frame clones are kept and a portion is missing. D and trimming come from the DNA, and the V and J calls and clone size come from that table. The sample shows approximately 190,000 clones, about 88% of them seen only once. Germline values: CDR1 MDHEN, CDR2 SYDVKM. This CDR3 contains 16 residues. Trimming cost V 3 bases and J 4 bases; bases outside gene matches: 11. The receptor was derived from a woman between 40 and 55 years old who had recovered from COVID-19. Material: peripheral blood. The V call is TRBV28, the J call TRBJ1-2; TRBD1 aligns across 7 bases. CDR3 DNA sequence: TGTGCCAGCAGTTTTGCCGACAGGGATATAGTCTATGGCTACACCTTC. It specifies CASSFADRDIVYGYTF.